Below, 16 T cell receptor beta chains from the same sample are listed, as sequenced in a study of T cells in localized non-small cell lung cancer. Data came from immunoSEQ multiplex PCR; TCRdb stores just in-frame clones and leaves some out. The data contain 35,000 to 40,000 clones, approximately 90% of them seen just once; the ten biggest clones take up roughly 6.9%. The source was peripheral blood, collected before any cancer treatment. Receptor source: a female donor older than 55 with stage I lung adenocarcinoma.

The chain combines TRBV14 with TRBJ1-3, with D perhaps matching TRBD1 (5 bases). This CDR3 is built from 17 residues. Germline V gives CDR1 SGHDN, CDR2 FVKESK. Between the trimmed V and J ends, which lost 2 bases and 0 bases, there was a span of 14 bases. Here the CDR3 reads CASSQTQRQYSGNTIYF. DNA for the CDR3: TGTGCCAGCAGCCAAACTCAACGACAGTACTCTGGAAACACCATATATTTT.

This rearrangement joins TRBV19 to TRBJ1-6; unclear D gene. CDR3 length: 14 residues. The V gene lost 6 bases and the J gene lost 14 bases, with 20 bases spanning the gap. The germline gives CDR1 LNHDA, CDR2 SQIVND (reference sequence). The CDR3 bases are TGTGCCAGTAGCTCTGGGTCGCTCCGTTTGGCCCTCCACTTT. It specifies CASSSGSLRLALHF.

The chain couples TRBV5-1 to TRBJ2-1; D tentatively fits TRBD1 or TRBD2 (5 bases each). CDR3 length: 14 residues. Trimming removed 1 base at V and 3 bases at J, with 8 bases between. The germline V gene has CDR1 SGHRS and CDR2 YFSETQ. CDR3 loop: CASSLRGRYNEQFF. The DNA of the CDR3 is TGCGCCAGCAGCTTGCGGGGCCGCTACAATGAGCAGTTCTTC.

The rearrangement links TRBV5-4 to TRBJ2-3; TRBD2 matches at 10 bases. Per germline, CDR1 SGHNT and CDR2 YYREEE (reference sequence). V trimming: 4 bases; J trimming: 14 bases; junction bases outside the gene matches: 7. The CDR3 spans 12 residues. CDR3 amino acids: CASSLAGETGYF. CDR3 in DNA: TGTGCCAGCAGCCTAGCGGGGGAGACGGGGTATTTT.

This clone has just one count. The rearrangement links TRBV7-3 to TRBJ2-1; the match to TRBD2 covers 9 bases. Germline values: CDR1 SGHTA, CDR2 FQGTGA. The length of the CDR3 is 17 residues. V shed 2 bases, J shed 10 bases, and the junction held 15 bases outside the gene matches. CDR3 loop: CASSLGRLAGSTKEQFF. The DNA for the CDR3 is TGTGCCAGCAGCTTAGGGAGGCTAGCGGGGTCCACAAAGGAGCAGTTCTTC.

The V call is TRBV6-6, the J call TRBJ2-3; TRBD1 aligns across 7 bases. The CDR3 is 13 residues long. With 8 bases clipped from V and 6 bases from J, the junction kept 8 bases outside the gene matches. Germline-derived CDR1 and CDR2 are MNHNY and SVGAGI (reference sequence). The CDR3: CASSIRGRDTQYF. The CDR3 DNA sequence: TGTGCCAGCTCTATAAGGGGGCGGGATACGCAGTATTTT.

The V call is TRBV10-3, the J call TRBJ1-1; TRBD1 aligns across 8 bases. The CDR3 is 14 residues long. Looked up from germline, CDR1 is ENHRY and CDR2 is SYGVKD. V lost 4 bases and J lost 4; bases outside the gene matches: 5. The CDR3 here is CAISGDRGGTEAFF. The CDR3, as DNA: TGTGCCATCAGTGGCGACAGGGGCGGCACTGAAGCTTTCTTT.

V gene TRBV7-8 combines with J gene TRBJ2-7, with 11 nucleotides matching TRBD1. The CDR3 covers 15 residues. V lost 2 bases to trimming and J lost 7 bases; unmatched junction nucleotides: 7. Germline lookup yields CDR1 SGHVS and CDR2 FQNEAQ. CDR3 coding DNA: TGTGCCAGCAGCTTACCCGGACAGGGGGCAAATGAGCAGTACTTC. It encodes CASSLPGQGANEQYF. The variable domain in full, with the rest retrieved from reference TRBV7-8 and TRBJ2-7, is GAGVSQSPRYKVAKRGQDVALRCDPISGHVSLFWYQQALGQGPEFLTYFQNEAQLDKSGLPSDRFFAERPEGSVSTLKIQRTQQEDSAVYLCASSLPGQGANEQYFGPGTRLTVT.

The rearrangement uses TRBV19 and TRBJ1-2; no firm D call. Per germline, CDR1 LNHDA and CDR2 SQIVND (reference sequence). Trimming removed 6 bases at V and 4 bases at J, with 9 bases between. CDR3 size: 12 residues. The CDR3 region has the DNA TGTGCCAGTAGGGTCTTGAGCTATGGCTACACCTTC. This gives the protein CASRVLSYGYTF.

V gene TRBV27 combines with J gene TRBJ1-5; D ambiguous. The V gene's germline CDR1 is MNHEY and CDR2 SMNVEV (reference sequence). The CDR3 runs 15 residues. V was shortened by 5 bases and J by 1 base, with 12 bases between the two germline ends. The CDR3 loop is CASSPGGGSNQPQHF. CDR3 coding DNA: TGTGCCAGCAGTCCTGGCGGTGGGAGCAATCAGCCCCAGCATTTT.

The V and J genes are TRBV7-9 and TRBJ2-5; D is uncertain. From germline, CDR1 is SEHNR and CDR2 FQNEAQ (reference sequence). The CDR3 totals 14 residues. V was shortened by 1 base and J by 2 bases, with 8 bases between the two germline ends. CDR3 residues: CASSLEYLQETQYF. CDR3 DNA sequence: TGTGCCAGCAGCTTAGAATACCTGCAAGAGACCCAGTACTTC.

This chain's CDR3 is CASSQWFRVSETQYF. The CDR3 DNA is TGTGCCAGCAGCCAATGGTTCCGTGTCTCAGAGACCCAGTACTTC. The chain uses TRBV14 and TRBJ2-5; D is ambiguous. V dropped 2 bases and J dropped 4 bases, with 14 bases sitting between them. The CDR3 sequence is 15 residues long. Germline assignment: CDR1 SGHDN and CDR2 FVKESK.

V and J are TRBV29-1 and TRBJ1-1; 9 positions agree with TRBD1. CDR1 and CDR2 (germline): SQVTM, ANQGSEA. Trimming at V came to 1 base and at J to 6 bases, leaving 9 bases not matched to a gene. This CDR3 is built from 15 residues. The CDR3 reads CSVEGPRTGEAEAFF. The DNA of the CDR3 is TGCAGCGTTGAAGGCCCCCGGACAGGGGAGGCTGAAGCTTTCTTT. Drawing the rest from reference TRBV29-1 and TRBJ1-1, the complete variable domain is SAVISQKPSRDICQRGTSLTIQCQVDSQVTMMFWYRQQPGQSLTLIATANQGSEATYESGFVIDKFPISRPNLTFSTLTVSNMSPEDSSIYLCSVEGPRTGEAEAFFGQGTRLTVV.

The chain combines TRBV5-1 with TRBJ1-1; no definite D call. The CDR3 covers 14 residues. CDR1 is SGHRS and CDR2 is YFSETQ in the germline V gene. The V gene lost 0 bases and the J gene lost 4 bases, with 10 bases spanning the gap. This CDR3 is CASSLGGSLTEAFF. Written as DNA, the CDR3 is TGCGCCAGCAGCTTGGGAGGGTCCCTCACTGAAGCTTTCTTT. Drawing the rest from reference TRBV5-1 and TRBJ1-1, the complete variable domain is KAGVTQTPRYLIKTRGQQVTLSCSPISGHRSVSWYQQTPGQGLQFLFEYFSETQRNKGNFPGRFSGRQFSNSRSEMNVSTLELGDSALYLCASSLGGSLTEAFFGQGTRLTVV.

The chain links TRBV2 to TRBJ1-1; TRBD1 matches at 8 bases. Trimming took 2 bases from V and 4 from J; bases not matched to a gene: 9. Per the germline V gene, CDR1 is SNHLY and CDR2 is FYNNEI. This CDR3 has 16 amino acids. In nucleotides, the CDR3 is TGTGCCAGCAGTGAAATGGCAGGGGGCAGGGTCACTGAAGCTTTCTTT. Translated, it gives CASSEMAGGRVTEAFF. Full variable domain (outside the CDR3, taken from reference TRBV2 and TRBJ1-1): EPEVTQTPSHQVTQMGQEVILRCVPISNHLYFYWYRQILGQKVEFLVSFYNNEISEKSEIFDDQFSVERPDGSNFTLKIRSTKLEDSAMYFCASSEMAGGRVTEAFFGQGTRLTVV.

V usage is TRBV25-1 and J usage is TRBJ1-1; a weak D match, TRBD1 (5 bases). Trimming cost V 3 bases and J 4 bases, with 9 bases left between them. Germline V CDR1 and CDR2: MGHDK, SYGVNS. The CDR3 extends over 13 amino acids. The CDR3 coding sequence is TGTGCCAGCAGTGAGGGCAGGGTCACTGAAGCTTTCTTT. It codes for CASSEGRVTEAFF.